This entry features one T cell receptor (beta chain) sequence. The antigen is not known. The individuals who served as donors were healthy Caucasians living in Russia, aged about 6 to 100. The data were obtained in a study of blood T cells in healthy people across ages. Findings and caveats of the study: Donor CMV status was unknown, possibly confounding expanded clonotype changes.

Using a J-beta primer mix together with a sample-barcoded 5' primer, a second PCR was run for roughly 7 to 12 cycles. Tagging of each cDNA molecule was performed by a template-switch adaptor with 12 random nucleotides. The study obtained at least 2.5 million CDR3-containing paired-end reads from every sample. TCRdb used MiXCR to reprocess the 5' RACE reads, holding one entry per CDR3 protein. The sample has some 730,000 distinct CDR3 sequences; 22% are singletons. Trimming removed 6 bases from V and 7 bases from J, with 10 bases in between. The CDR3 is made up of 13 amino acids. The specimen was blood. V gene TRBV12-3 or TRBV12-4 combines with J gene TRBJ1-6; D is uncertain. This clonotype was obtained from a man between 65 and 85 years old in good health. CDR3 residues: CASSLRTNSPLHF. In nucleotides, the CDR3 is TGTGCCAGCAGCCTTCGGACCAATTCACCCCTCCACTTT.